This entry describes one TCR beta chain. Its antigen is still unknown. No base qualities exist here, and no much larger clone lies one base off it. The library was obtained by the immunoSEQ multiplex PCR assay. For the multiplex PCR, a mixture combining 60 forward primers for TCR Vbeta segments and 13 reverse primers for TCR Jbeta segments was used. The CDR3 region of rearranged TCR beta genes was amplified from genomic DNA by a multiplex PCR assay. The amplified TCR beta libraries were sequenced on the Illumina HiSeq System as 87-base-pair reads. The authors processed their data as follows. A later analysis tallied tens of millions of unique TCR beta chains across the 640 or so repertoires, and some 12 million of those chains were shared by two or more donors. Raw reads were error-corrected and collapsed into unique sequences by a nearest-neighbor algorithm in which closely related sequences were merged to remove PCR and sequencing errors. Alignment of CDR3 sequences to IMGT reference sequences was used to assign V, D and J gene segments. For a sequence to be retained, at least a six-nucleotide match to both a V gene segment and a J gene segment was required. Rearrangements were called productive when the CDR3 lacked stop codons and stayed in frame with V and J; all others were non-productive. CDR3 was defined according to IMGT convention as the region running from the second conserved V-encoded cysteine to the conserved J-encoded phenylalanine. Sequences without an unambiguous match to a single V gene segment were excluded from the earlier analysis of about 630 of the donors. An earlier analysis of around 600 of the donors classified V segments as functional when productive rearrangements were above 56.7% and as segregating when the standard deviation between donors was above 5%. A statistical classification framework was built to diagnose cytomegalovirus status from the catalog of TCR beta chain sequences. In a later analysis, TCR nucleotide sequences were compared against IMGT/GENE-DB human TR gene sequences so that V and J genes could be assigned. The TCRdist pipeline was used in a later analysis to assign CDR3 sequences and most-parsimonious VDJ recombination scenarios. In a later analysis, every TCR beta chain was defined by the combination of its CDR3 amino acid sequence and its V-gene family, and reads without a unique V-gene family were dropped. As a way to deal with suspected cross-contamination and a sequencing artifact, a later analysis dropped under 600 nucleotide sequences that were highly shared and had low generation probability. A later analysis calculated a clonal expansion index for each public chain from normalized within-repertoire ranks of inferred template counts. In a later analysis, generation probabilities were computed with a VDJ recombination model fitted to out-of-frame rearrangements, and the resulting probabilities were checked against IGoR. In a later analysis, hypergeometric tests were used to score TCR-TCR, TCR-HLA and TCR-CMV co-occurrence, with a repertoire-size bias correction applied to TCR pairs. False discovery rates were estimated in a later analysis by permuting HLA or CMV assignments 20 times. In a later analysis, co-occurring TCRs were grouped using DBSCAN, with TCRdist sequence similarity added in when clustering inside HLA-allele-positive subsets. For co-occurrence clustering, repertoires with fewer than 30,000 or more than 120,000 public chains were excluded, along with roughly 5 repertoires with anomalous nucleotide sharing. The table comes from immuneACCESS by way of TCRdb, which keeps in-frame sequences with V and J called. Part of the clones is missing from these tables; in studies checked, under half for an unresolved V gene and the rest for unknown reasons. V and J calls and clone size are as listed in that table; D and trimming were resolved from the DNA. The sample records around 200,000 clones, 75% to 80% of which are singletons. The ten largest account for 1.5% to 2% of the sample.

The cohort comprised more than 550 healthy bone marrow donors. At the time of sampling, every cohort member was nominally healthy, though immune exposures that went unrecorded were likely present. The donor was CMV seronegative and was included in the group of a few hundred seronegative cohort members. Every donor gave a peripheral blood sample, and the peripheral blood mononuclear cells from that sample were used for TCR beta sequencing. Genomic DNA was extracted from the blood cell samples with the Qiagen DNeasy Blood Extraction Kit. This sample was included in a study of cytomegalovirus exposure and HLA in healthy donors (dated by TCRdb to 2017 to 2019). With regard to the full study: An earlier analysis of several hundred of the donors reported roughly 270 Gb of sequence data and some 100 million unique TCR beta sequences from 150 million to 200 million T cells. In a later analysis, previously published TCR beta repertoires from 666 donors were re-analyzed and high-resolution HLA genotyping was added so that TCR occurrence patterns could be studied. The study aimed to test whether signatures of past pathogen exposure could be identified by cataloging public T cell receptors. Typing coverage differed by locus: A, B, C, DRB1 and DQB1 were typed in roughly 629-630 donors, DQA1 in about 510, DPA1 in 600 to 610, and DPB1 in roughly 470. Rather than drawing on any new phenotypic data, the later analysis identified candidate immune exposures from TCR beta sequences and the way those sequences occurred across donors. In an earlier analysis of 587 of the donors, high-throughput TCR beta sequencing was used to judge whether each TCR beta V gene segment behaved as functional or pseudogenic. A later genetic analysis used genome-wide SNP genotypes for 398 of the 666 donors, treating that subset as a discovery cohort. Both class I and class II loci were covered by HLA typing, at four-digit resolution. Approximately 300 gigabases of sequencing data and some 85 million unique TCR sequences were included in an early release covering over 600 HLA-typed donors. Roughly 5 DR-DQ haplotypes were handled as single units for association and clustering, since linkage in the cohort was strong. Using immunosequencing, the study profiled T cell repertoires from about 610 subjects and related those repertoires to cytomegalovirus serostatus. Along with the roughly 670-subject first cohort, a separate validation cohort of over a hundred different subjects was used. To predict cytomegalovirus infection status, the study combined high-throughput TCR immunosequencing, statistical association of individual TCRs with disease status, and machine learning. All discovery cohort repertoires had been generated using a single sequencing platform. On average, about 200,000 unique TCR beta nucleotide sequences were sequenced per donor among 300 to 500 genotyped donors of the cohort, with roughly 18% of those sequences being non-productive. Of the 398 genotyped donors, roughly 85% fell in the genetic ancestry cluster associated with self-reported Caucasian donors. Donor age, sex, ethnicity and CMV serostatus were compiled together with the repertoire data. What the study reported, not specific to this receptor: The authors suggested that the approach could potentially be extended to other disease states and immunological phenotypes. The 87-base-pair reads could not distinguish some IMGT-functional V segments, including TRBV6-2 and TRBV6-3, so those segments were excluded. In both the original and validation cohorts, the classifier was reported to diagnose cytomegalovirus status with high specificity and sensitivity. In a later genetic analysis, a missense DCLRE1C variant was associated with V-gene and J-gene trimming of TCR beta chains, and the association was replicated in an independent cohort. A further reported finding was that TCR beta sequences accurately predicted the HLA-A and HLA-B alleles for most subjects in the first cohort. A later genetic analysis reported fewer N-insertions in productive TCRs among donors in an Asian-associated ancestry cluster than the roughly 620-donor mean. In an earlier analysis of a few hundred of the donors, most TCR beta V segments were observed in productive rearrangements about 87% or about 30% of the time, broadly matching IMGT annotations. In a later analysis, TCR association rates were found to vary across HLA loci, with the most associated TCRs seen for DRB1 alleles and the fewest for HLA-C alleles. Correlated functional status among segregating V segments might reflect linkage disequilibrium, but an unknown experimental factor could not be ruled out. A later analysis reported that several top co-occurrence clusters appeared linked to parvovirus B19, influenza, CMV and Epstein-Barr virus. When HLA alleles, especially DR and DQ, strongly co-occurred, TCR associations were difficult to assign to individual alleles. A few of the identified cytomegalovirus-associated TCR beta chains were confirmed in vitro to be specific for cytomegalovirus antigens. Presence/absence analyses assumed roughly uniform sequencing depth across donors, an assumption that may not hold. The earlier analysis of nearly 600 of the donors excluded fewer than 20 rarely observed V segments, including chromosome 9 orphons, because counts were too low. In a later analysis, HLA-associated TCR beta chains were found to be more clonally expanded and to have lower generation probabilities than equally common non-associated chains. A cluster of highly shared sequence variants was judged likely to represent a technical artifact of the sequencing pipeline. In a later analysis, most CMV-associated TCR beta chains were found to appear HLA-restricted, with HLA associations seemingly driven largely by CMV exposure. In the study, around 150 TCR beta chains were listed as associated with cytomegalovirus. Because HLA typing was unavailable for some donors at each locus, only the typed subset was used in association tests. For the cohort, immune exposure information was limited to CMV serostatus. In this cohort, only TCR beta chains were sequenced, and detectable features were limited by the absence of alpha or paired-chain data. Specific HLA alleles were associated with 15,000 to 20,000 TCR beta sequences at a false discovery rate of 0.05 in a later analysis. Across donors, most TCR sequences were observed very rarely, whereas some public TCRs were present in many individuals.

CDR1 and CDR2 are drawn from the germline V gene: SGHRS, YFSETQ. The CDR3 goes from the cysteine to the phenylalanine over 13 residues. Here the CDR3 DNA is all that survives: 39 bases in frame from base 1. V and J lose 6 bases and 3 bases, and a span of 9 bases separates them. This chain joins TRBV5-1 to TRBJ2-2; TRBD2 is a possible D gene, resting on 6 matching bases. This receptor was obtained from a man aged 18 to 30 in good health and CMV-seronegative. Sequences were obtained from PBMCs. The CDR3 region: CASIGGDTGELFF. The nucleotide sequence reads as follows: TGCGCCAGCATTGGAGGGGACACCGGGGAGCTGTTTTTT.